The T cell receptor beta chain described here comes from a study of cytomegalovirus exposure and HLA in healthy donors. Study context: The approximately 110 validation repertoires used a platform that matched the one used for the 666 first-cohort repertoires, as a later analysis reported.

For this clone: What it recognizes is unknown.

Sequencing used immunoSEQ multiplex PCR; TCRdb keeps in-frame clones, though not all of them. Of about 120,000 clones in the sample, 85% to 90% were seen once. This CDR3 is built from 15 residues. CDR1 is MNHNS and CDR2 is SASEGT in the germline V gene. V was cut by 10 bases and J by 1 base, with 17 bases left in between. General study findings and limits: Testing in vitro showed three CMV-associated chains specific for CMV antigens. Listed as cytomegalovirus-associated were 150 to 200 TCR beta chains. The classifier reportedly diagnosed cytomegalovirus status with high specificity and sensitivity.

The sample comprised PBMCs. This sequence originates from a woman between 18 and 30 years old in good health and CMV-seropositive. This chain uses TRBV6-1 with TRBJ1-5; D remains ambiguous. CDR3 amino acids: CANMWEKWSNQPQHF. As DNA, the CDR3 is TGTGCCAACATGTGGGAGAAGTGGAGCAATCAGCCCCAGCATTTT.